The 10 T cell receptor beta chains in this list originate from one sample, sequenced in a study of graft-versus-host responses after intestinal transplantation. Using immunoSEQ multiplex PCR, the repertoire was profiled, and TCRdb retains in-frame clones only, with some absent. The sample holds 15,000 to 25,000 clones; roughly three quarters are singletons and the top ten take approximately 8%. Both intraepithelial and lamina propria lymphocytes were released by processing graft tissue. This material consisted of ileum tissue, taken around 20 days after intestinal transplant. These receptors were obtained from a human patient who received an intestinal transplant, so some T cells may come from the graft donor.

This chain uses TRBV27 with TRBJ2-1, with D possibly TRBD2 on 7 matching bases. CDR3 length: 13 amino acids. Germline V gene sequence: CDR1 MNHEY, CDR2 SMNVEV (reference sequence). V was cut by 2 bases and J by 14 bases, with 16 bases left in between. The chain's CDR3 is CASSLPKRGGEFF. The DNA of the CDR3 is TGTGCCAGCAGTTTACCGAAGAGGGGGGGCGAGTTCTTC.

About this clone itself: Relative to the germline gene, one junction end is altered; a read error may explain this. The chain couples TRBV4-2 to TRBJ2-1; a weak D match, TRBD2 (6 bases). CDR3 length equals 15 residues. CDR1 is LGHNA and CDR2 is YNFKEQ in the germline V gene. In DNA, the CDR3 is TGTGCCAGCAGACAAGAGGTAGCGGACTACAATGAGCAGTTCTTC. This gives the protein CASRQEVADYNEQFF.

The gene calls are TRBV9 and TRBJ2-1; 8 nucleotides match TRBD2. Germline lookup yields CDR1 SGDLS and CDR2 YYNGEE. This CDR3 contains 15 residues. The ends lost 0 bases at V and 3 bases at J; junction bases unmatched: 2. This CDR3 reads CASSVGSGNYNEQFF. The CDR3 bases are TGTGCCAGCAGCGTAGGTAGCGGGAACTACAATGAGCAGTTCTTC.

This clone was picked up a small number of times. V gene TRBV7-3 combines with J gene TRBJ2-1; 8 nucleotides agree with TRBD2. CDR1 is SGHTA and CDR2 is FQGTGA in the germline V gene. V gave up 5 bases and J gave up 9 bases; unmatched junction bases: 6. The CDR3 consists of 13 residues. The CDR3 nucleotides read TGTGCCAGCAGCCTCTCGGGAGGGGCTGAGCAGTTCTTC. Protein sequence: CASSLSGGAEQFF.

The chain uses TRBV7-9 and TRBJ2-1, with TRBD2 matching over 8 bases. The trim removed 4 bases at V and 3 bases at J, leaving 5 bases unmatched. The CDR3 length is 15 residues. CDR1 and CDR2 from the germline V gene are SEHNR and FQNEAQ (reference sequence). For the CDR3, the DNA is TGTGCCAGCAGCTCCTTGGCGGGAGGCTACAATGAGCAGTTCTTC. Protein sequence: CASSSLAGGYNEQFF.

This chain links TRBV7-9 with TRBJ1-6; 10 bases are a match to TRBD1. The germline CDR1 and CDR2 sequences are SEHNR and FQNEAQ (reference sequence). The CDR3 length is 13 residues. The ends lost 9 bases at V and 12 bases at J; junction bases unmatched: 8. The CDR3 here is CASGGGQGLPLHF. The CDR3 region has the DNA TGTGCCAGTGGGGGGGGACAGGGGTTACCCCTCCACTTT.

This sequence joins TRBV14 and TRBJ1-4; TRBD1 might be the D (5 bases). There are 16 residues in the CDR3. Trimming removed 2 bases from V and 2 bases from J, with 12 bases in between. Germline values: CDR1 SGHDN, CDR2 FVKESK. CDR3 coding DNA: TGTGCCAGCAGCCAACGGGACTCGGGGACTAATGAAAAACTGTTTTTT. Its translation is CASSQRDSGTNEKLFF.

The gene calls are TRBV27 and TRBJ1-2; possible D gene TRBD1, 6 bases. CDR3 size: 16 residues. Germline CDR1 is MNHEY and CDR2 is SMNVEV (reference sequence). V was trimmed by 1 base and J by 4 bases, leaving 16 bases between them. The CDR3 sequence: CASSLWGGGEPYGYTF. CDR3 bases: TGTGCCAGCAGTTTATGGGGGGGCGGGGAACCCTATGGCTACACCTTC.

The count of this clone is one. The chain uses TRBV5-6 and TRBJ2-1; D call uncertain. V lost 3 bases to trimming and J lost 6 bases, with 10 bases between them. The germline gives CDR1 SGHDT, CDR2 YYEEEE. This CDR3 has 13 residues. CDR3 in amino acids: CASSWANSNEQFF. Written as DNA, the CDR3 is TGTGCCAGCAGCTGGGCCAATTCCAATGAGCAGTTCTTC.

The chain joins TRBV14 to TRBJ2-1; D may be TRBD1 (5 bases). Looked up from germline, CDR1 is SGHDN and CDR2 is FVKESK. The CDR3 covers 16 residues. With 2 bases removed from V and 0 bases from J, the gap between germline ends came to 11 bases. Here the CDR3 DNA reads TGTGCCAGCAGCCAATTGGGGCTGAGCTCCTACAATGAGCAGTTCTTC. It codes for CASSQLGLSSYNEQFF.